This TCR beta chain was recorded in a study of cytomegalovirus exposure and HLA in healthy donors. Study observations and caveats: Certain indistinguishable V segments, among them TRBV6-2 and TRBV6-3, were excluded. The later analysis indicated that the majority of CMV-associated TCR beta chains appeared HLA-restricted.

The donors (healthy individuals) were bone marrow donors. Germline CDR1 reads LGHNA; CDR2 reads YSLEER. The CDR3 runs to 13 residues. Trimming shortened V by 1 base and J by 2 bases, and 5 bases separated the two germline ends. The PCR was carried out with 60 Vbeta primers and 13 Jbeta primers. Data came from immunoSEQ multiplex PCR; TCRdb stores just in-frame clones and leaves some out. The repertoire consists of 84,000 or so clones, with 65% to 80% occurring once and the leading ten covering roughly 12%. This clone was seen repeatedly, ten times or more. Its specificity is unknown. Sequenced input: PBMCs. V gene TRBV4-3 combines with J gene TRBJ1-1; D gene uncertain. The clonotype comes from a human donor in good health. The CDR3 is CASSQVRNTEAFF. Written as DNA, the CDR3 is TGCGCCAGCAGCCAAGTTAGAAACACTGAAGCTTTCTTT.